Listed below are T cell receptor beta chains from one sample, sequenced in a study of identifying expanded T cells in peripheral blood. Clones were sequenced by immunoSEQ multiplex PCR, and TCRdb holds only the in-frame ones, with some missing. The sample contains some 70,000 clones, 85% to 90% of which appear only once. Source material: blood. The receptor source for this set is a person between 18 and 75 years old in good health. Each CDR3 is given with its conserved first and last residue. A D gene is named only where the DNA matches it firmly. Clone sizes are given selectively: once, few, many, or a class where the clone is expanded.

clone_size: NA
j_call: TRBJ1-1
v_call: TRBV5-4
d_call: TRBD1
cdr3_aa: CASSTPDRVVEAFF
cdr3_nt: TGTGCCAGCAGCACCCCGGACAGGGTGGTTGAAGCTTTCTTT

clone_size: NA
j_call: TRBJ2-1
v_call: TRBV9
d_call: TRBD2
cdr3_aa: CASSVVPIEAGGNNEQFF
cdr3_nt: TGTGCCAGCAGCGTAGTCCCCATCGAAGCGGGGGGGAACAATGAGCAGTTCTTC

clone_size: NA
j_call: TRBJ2-3
v_call: TRBV7-6
d_call: NA
cdr3_aa: CASSLVAGRGVGTDTQYF
cdr3_nt: TGTGCCAGCAGCTTAGTAGCGGGCAGGGGGGTCGGCACAGATACGCAGTATTTT

clone_size: NA
j_call: TRBJ2-1
v_call: TRBV30
d_call: NA
cdr3_aa: CACRSGGGYNEQFF
cdr3_nt: TGTGCCTGTCGTTCGGGGGGCGGGTACAATGAGCAGTTCTTC

clone_size: NA
j_call: TRBJ2-3
v_call: TRBV10-3
d_call: NA
cdr3_aa: CAIRDPLALFGDTQYF
cdr3_nt: TGTGCCATCAGGGACCCCCTAGCGCTCTTCGGGGATACGCAGTATTTT

clone_size: NA
j_call: TRBJ2-5
v_call: TRBV25-1
d_call: NA
cdr3_aa: CASSVGGGQGETQYF
cdr3_nt: TGTGCCAGCAGTGTGGGGGGAGGGCAGGGGGAGACCCAGTACTTC

clone_size: NA
j_call: TRBJ2-3
v_call: TRBV5-1
d_call: NA
cdr3_aa: CASSGGAAGDTQYF
cdr3_nt: TGCGCCAGCAGTGGGGGGGCAGCCGGGGATACGCAGTATTTT

clone_size: NA
j_call: TRBJ1-1
v_call: TRBV6-1
d_call: NA
cdr3_aa: CASSEVRVSTEAFF
cdr3_nt: TGTGCCAGCAGTGAAGTCAGGGTCAGTACTGAAGCTTTCTTT

clone_size: NA
j_call: TRBJ2-5
v_call: TRBV7-8
d_call: NA
cdr3_aa: CASSFGTGAETQYF
cdr3_nt: TGTGCCAGCAGTTTTGGGACGGGGGCGGAGACCCAGTACTTC

clone_size: NA
j_call: TRBJ1-5
v_call: TRBV6-1
d_call: TRBD1
cdr3_aa: CASSDRPGGRGNQPQHF
cdr3_nt: TGTGCCAGCAGTGACCGTCCAGGGGGTCGGGGCAATCAGCCCCAGCATTTT

clone_size: NA
j_call: TRBJ2-7
v_call: TRBV28
d_call: TRBD2
cdr3_aa: CASSLTRLAGGMDF
cdr3_nt: TGTGCCAGCAGTCTCACTCGACTAGCGGGGGGTATGGACTTC

clone_size: once
j_call: TRBJ1-5
v_call: TRBV6-5
d_call: NA
cdr3_aa: CASSYRSNQPQHF
cdr3_nt: TGTGCCAGCAGTTATCGGAGCAATCAGCCCCAGCATTTT

clone_size: NA
j_call: TRBJ2-5
v_call: TRBV7-6
d_call: TRBD2
cdr3_aa: CASGASGSGAQYF
cdr3_nt: TGTGCCAGCGGCGCTAGCGGGTCGGGGGCCCAGTACTTC

clone_size: NA
j_call: TRBJ1-6
v_call: TRBV5-1
d_call: TRBD1
cdr3_aa: CASSLRDRGNSPLHF
cdr3_nt: TGCGCCAGCAGCCTCCGGGACAGGGGGAATTCACCCCTCCACTTT

clone_size: NA
j_call: TRBJ2-1
v_call: TRBV29-1
d_call: TRBD2
cdr3_aa: CSVSPRGLAGANEQFF
cdr3_nt: TGCAGCGTTTCCCCGCGGGGACTAGCGGGAGCCAATGAGCAGTTCTTC

clone_size: NA
j_call: TRBJ1-1
v_call: TRBV5-1
d_call: NA
cdr3_aa: CASSLGPSGLNTEAFF
cdr3_nt: TGCGCCAGCAGCTTGGGTCCCTCGGGATTGAACACTGAAGCTTTCTTT

clone_size: NA
j_call: TRBJ2-5
v_call: TRBV7-8
d_call: NA
cdr3_aa: CASRRAPLEETQYF
cdr3_nt: TGTGCCAGCAGAAGGGCACCTCTCGAAGAGACCCAGTACTTC

clone_size: NA
j_call: TRBJ1-1
v_call: TRBV30
d_call: TRBD1
cdr3_aa: CAWSNRGRETEAFF
cdr3_nt: TGTGCCTGGAGTAACAGGGGGCGCGAAACTGAAGCTTTCTTT

clone_size: NA
j_call: TRBJ2-7
v_call: TRBV14
d_call: NA
cdr3_aa: CASSPSRDSSYEQYF
cdr3_nt: TGTGCCAGCAGCCCCTCGCGGGATAGCTCCTACGAGCAGTACTTC

clone_size: NA
j_call: TRBJ2-5
v_call: TRBV15
d_call: TRBD1
cdr3_aa: CATSRFPGQPTQETQYF
cdr3_nt: TGTGCCACCAGCAGATTCCCGGGACAGCCTACCCAAGAGACCCAGTACTTC

clone_size: once
j_call: TRBJ2-4
v_call: TRBV7-8
d_call: NA
cdr3_aa: CASSSPGLANYF
cdr3_nt: TGTGCCAGCAGCTCTCCGGGACTCGCGAATTACTTC

clone_size: NA
j_call: TRBJ1-3
v_call: TRBV30
d_call: TRBD1
cdr3_aa: CAWGGTGGVGNTIYF
cdr3_nt: TGTGCCTGGGGGGGCACAGGGGGCGTCGGAAACACCATATATTTT

clone_size: once
j_call: TRBJ2-7
v_call: TRBV19
d_call: TRBD2
cdr3_aa: CASSIASGTYEQYF
cdr3_nt: TGTGCCAGTAGTATAGCTAGCGGGACCTACGAGCAGTACTTC

clone_size: NA
j_call: TRBJ1-4
v_call: TRBV5-4
d_call: NA
cdr3_aa: CASSLQGGNEKLFF
cdr3_nt: TGTGCCAGCAGCCTACAGGGAGGAAATGAAAAACTGTTTTTT

clone_size: NA
j_call: TRBJ2-2
v_call: TRBV4-3
d_call: NA
cdr3_aa: CASSRPNTGELFF
cdr3_nt: TGCGCCAGCAGCAGACCGAACACCGGGGAGCTGTTTTTT

clone_size: NA
j_call: TRBJ2-5
v_call: TRBV9
d_call: NA
cdr3_aa: CASSPRDLRETQYF
cdr3_nt: TGTGCCAGCAGCCCCCGGGACCTCCGAGAGACCCAGTACTTC

clone_size: NA
j_call: TRBJ2-7
v_call: TRBV21-1
d_call: NA
cdr3_aa: CASSTRDRGPYEQYF
cdr3_nt: TGTGCCAGCAGCACCCGGGACAGGGGTCCCTACGAGCAGTACTTC

clone_size: NA
j_call: TRBJ2-5
v_call: TRBV7-2
d_call: TRBD2
cdr3_aa: CASSLYSGGNQETQYF
cdr3_nt: TGTGCCAGCAGCTTATATAGCGGGGGAAACCAAGAGACCCAGTACTTC

clone_size: once
j_call: TRBJ2-1
v_call: TRBV9
d_call: TRBD2
cdr3_aa: CASKREGTYNEQFF
cdr3_nt: TGTGCCAGCAAGCGGGAGGGCACCTACAATGAGCAGTTCTTC

clone_size: NA
j_call: TRBJ1-5
v_call: TRBV7-3
d_call: NA
cdr3_aa: CASSLPGDF
cdr3_nt: TGTGCCAGCAGCTTACCAGGGGATTTT

clone_size: NA
j_call: TRBJ2-3
v_call: TRBV29-1
d_call: TRBD2
cdr3_aa: CSVASGTGTDTQYF
cdr3_nt: TGCAGCGTTGCCAGCGGGACCGGCACAGATACGCAGTATTTT

clone_size: NA
j_call: TRBJ2-5
v_call: TRBV2
d_call: NA
cdr3_aa: CASSANGQETQYF
cdr3_nt: TGTGCCAGCAGTGCCAACGGCCAAGAGACCCAGTACTTC

clone_size: NA
j_call: TRBJ1-4
v_call: TRBV6-6
d_call: NA
cdr3_aa: CASTLGGATNEKLFF
cdr3_nt: TGTGCCAGCACCCTAGGTGGGGCAACTAATGAAAAACTGTTTTTT

clone_size: once
j_call: TRBJ2-1
v_call: TRBV4-3
d_call: NA
cdr3_aa: CASSQDSSAYNEQFF
cdr3_nt: TGCGCCAGCAGCCAAGATTCTAGCGCATACAATGAGCAGTTCTTC

clone_size: NA
j_call: TRBJ1-4
v_call: TRBV14
d_call: TRBD1
cdr3_aa: CASSQGDRAHEKLFF
cdr3_nt: TGTGCCAGCAGCCAAGGGGACAGGGCGCATGAAAAACTGTTTTTT

clone_size: once
j_call: TRBJ2-1
v_call: TRBV7-2
d_call: TRBD2
cdr3_aa: CASRGGVSTNEQFF
cdr3_nt: TGTGCCAGCCGTGGGGGGGTCTCGACCAATGAGCAGTTCTTC

clone_size: NA
j_call: TRBJ2-1
v_call: TRBV4-3
d_call: NA
cdr3_aa: CASSQESGGVSYNEQFF
cdr3_nt: TGCGCCAGCAGCCAAGAATCAGGCGGGGTTTCCTACAATGAGCAGTTCTTC

clone_size: once
j_call: TRBJ1-4
v_call: TRBV6-4
d_call: TRBD1
cdr3_aa: CASRRTGDTNEKLFF
cdr3_nt: TGTGCCAGCAGAAGAACAGGGGACACAAATGAAAAACTGTTTTTT

clone_size: NA
j_call: TRBJ2-3
v_call: TRBV18
d_call: NA
cdr3_aa: CASSLRADTQYF
cdr3_nt: TGTGCCAGCTCCCTTAGGGCAGATACGCAGTATTTT

clone_size: once
j_call: TRBJ2-2
v_call: TRBV5-1
d_call: TRBD1
cdr3_aa: CASSLAGPGQGGITGELFF
cdr3_nt: TGCGCCAGCAGCTTGGCCGGGCCGGGACAGGGGGGTATCACCGGGGAGCTGTTTTTT

clone_size: NA
j_call: TRBJ1-2
v_call: TRBV19
d_call: TRBD1
cdr3_aa: CASSRQGQGYTF
cdr3_nt: TGTGCCAGTAGCCGACAGGGGCAGGGCTACACCTTC

clone_size: NA
j_call: TRBJ1-1
v_call: TRBV10-3
d_call: NA
cdr3_aa: CAISVGGEMNTEAFF
cdr3_nt: TGTGCCATCAGTGTGGGTGGGGAGATGAACACTGAAGCTTTCTTT

clone_size: NA
j_call: TRBJ1-1
v_call: TRBV6-6
d_call: TRBD1
cdr3_aa: CASSRTGGNPEAFF
cdr3_nt: TGTGCCAGCAGTAGGACAGGGGGGAATCCTGAAGCTTTCTTT

clone_size: NA
j_call: TRBJ2-1
v_call: TRBV7-2
d_call: NA
cdr3_aa: CASSFSSDSDYNEQFF
cdr3_nt: TGTGCCAGCAGCTTTTCCTCGGACAGCGACTACAATGAGCAGTTCTTC

clone_size: NA
j_call: TRBJ2-3
v_call: TRBV11-2
d_call: NA
cdr3_aa: CASSWTADTQYF
cdr3_nt: TGTGCCAGCAGCTGGACGGCAGATACGCAGTATTTT

clone_size: NA
j_call: TRBJ1-1
v_call: TRBV6-1
d_call: TRBD1
cdr3_aa: CASSEDRGGTEAFF
cdr3_nt: TGTGCCAGCAGTGAGGACAGGGGGGGGACTGAAGCTTTCTTT

clone_size: NA
j_call: TRBJ2-5
v_call: TRBV9
d_call: NA
cdr3_aa: CASSVDSTRQETQYF
cdr3_nt: TGTGCCAGCAGCGTCGATAGTACACGTCAAGAGACCCAGTACTTC

clone_size: NA
j_call: TRBJ1-6
v_call: TRBV6-5
d_call: NA
cdr3_aa: CASSYEIRGEALHF
cdr3_nt: TGTGCCAGCAGTTACGAGATCAGGGGCGAGGCCCTCCACTTT

clone_size: NA
j_call: TRBJ1-1
v_call: TRBV7-9
d_call: NA
cdr3_aa: CASSLSGGNTEAFF
cdr3_nt: TGTGCCAGCAGCTTATCCGGGGGGAACACTGAAGCTTTCTTT

clone_size: few
j_call: TRBJ2-7
v_call: TRBV29-1
d_call: NA
cdr3_aa: CSVEEGGYEQYF
cdr3_nt: TGCAGCGTTGAAGAGGGCGGCTACGAGCAGTACTTC

clone_size: NA
j_call: TRBJ2-1
v_call: TRBV4-1
d_call: NA
cdr3_aa: CASSRTTLTPSNEQFF
cdr3_nt: TGCGCCAGCAGCCGCACAACCCTGACTCCCTCCAATGAGCAGTTCTTC

clone_size: NA
j_call: TRBJ2-4
v_call: TRBV7-8
d_call: NA
cdr3_aa: CASSRRGGFGAKNIQYF
cdr3_nt: TGTGCCAGCAGCCGCAGGGGGGGATTCGGGGCCAAAAACATTCAGTACTTC

clone_size: NA
j_call: TRBJ1-3
v_call: TRBV9
d_call: NA
cdr3_aa: CASSVVDTYTPGNTIYF
cdr3_nt: TGTGCCAGCAGCGTAGTCGATACATACACCCCGGGAAACACCATATATTTT

clone_size: NA
j_call: TRBJ1-5
v_call: TRBV2
d_call: TRBD1
cdr3_aa: CASSYDRVENQPQHF
cdr3_nt: TGTGCCAGCAGTTATGACAGGGTGGAAAATCAGCCCCAGCATTTT

clone_size: NA
j_call: TRBJ2-5
v_call: TRBV5-6
d_call: NA
cdr3_aa: CASSFWTTQETQYF
cdr3_nt: TGTGCCAGCAGCTTCTGGACTACCCAAGAGACCCAGTACTTC

clone_size: NA
j_call: TRBJ2-1
v_call: TRBV18
d_call: NA
cdr3_aa: CASSPERSRLAYNEQFF
cdr3_nt: TGTGCCAGCTCACCAGAAAGATCTCGACTCGCTTACAATGAGCAGTTCTTC

clone_size: few
j_call: TRBJ1-3
v_call: TRBV11-2
d_call: TRBD1
cdr3_aa: CASSRDSSSGNTIYF
cdr3_nt: TGTGCCAGCAGCCGGGACAGCAGCTCTGGAAACACCATATATTTT

clone_size: NA
j_call: TRBJ1-2
v_call: TRBV27
d_call: TRBD1
cdr3_aa: CASSPRTGNNYGYTF
cdr3_nt: TGTGCCAGCAGTCCCCGGACAGGGAATAACTATGGCTACACCTTC